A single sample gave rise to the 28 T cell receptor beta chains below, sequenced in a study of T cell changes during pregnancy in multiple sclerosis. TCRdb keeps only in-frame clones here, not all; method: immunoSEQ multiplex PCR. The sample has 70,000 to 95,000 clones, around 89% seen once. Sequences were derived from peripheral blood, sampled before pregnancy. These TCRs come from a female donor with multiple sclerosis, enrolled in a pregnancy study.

This chain's CDR3 is CASRTRTGRGQETQYF. The CDR3 nucleotides are TGTGCCAGCAGAACACGGACAGGGAGGGGGCAAGAGACCCAGTACTTC. The V call is TRBV28, the J call TRBJ2-5; a possible D gene is TRBD1 (8 bases). Trimming shortened V by 6 bases and J by 2 bases, and 19 bases separated the two germline ends. The germline CDR1 and CDR2 sequences are MDHEN and SYDVKM. This CDR3 comprises 16 residues.

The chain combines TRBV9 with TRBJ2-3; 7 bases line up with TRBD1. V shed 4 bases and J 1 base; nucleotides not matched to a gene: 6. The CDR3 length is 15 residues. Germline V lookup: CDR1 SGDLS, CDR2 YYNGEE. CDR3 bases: TGTGCCAGCAGCCCAGGGGGTCTGGGCACAGATACGCAGTATTTT. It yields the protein CASSPGGLGTDTQYF. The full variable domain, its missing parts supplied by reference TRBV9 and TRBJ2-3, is DSGVTQTPKHLITATGQRVTLRCSPRSGDLSVYWYQQSLDQGLQFLIQYYNGEERAKGNILERFSAQQFPDLHSELNLSSLELGDSALYFCASSPGGLGTDTQYFGPGTRLTVL.

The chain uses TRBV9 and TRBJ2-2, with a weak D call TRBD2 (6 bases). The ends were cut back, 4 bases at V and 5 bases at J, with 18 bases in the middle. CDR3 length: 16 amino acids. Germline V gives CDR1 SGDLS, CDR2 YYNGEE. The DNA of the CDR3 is TGTGCCAGCAGCCTCGAAGGAGGGAGGAGGACCGGGGAGCTGTTTTTT. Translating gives CASSLEGGRRTGELFF.

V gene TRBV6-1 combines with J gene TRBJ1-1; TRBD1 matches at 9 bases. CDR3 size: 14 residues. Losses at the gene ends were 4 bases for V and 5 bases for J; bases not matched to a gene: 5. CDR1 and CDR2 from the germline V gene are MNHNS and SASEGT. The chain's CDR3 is CASSGTGGYTEAFF. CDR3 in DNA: TGTGCCAGCAGTGGAACAGGGGGCTATACTGAAGCTTTCTTT.

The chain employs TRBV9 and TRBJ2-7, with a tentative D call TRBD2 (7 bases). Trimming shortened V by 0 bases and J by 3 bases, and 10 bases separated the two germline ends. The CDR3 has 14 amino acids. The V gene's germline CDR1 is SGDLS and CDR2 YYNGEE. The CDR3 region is CASSVGGGGYEQYF. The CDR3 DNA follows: TGTGCCAGCAGCGTAGGGGGAGGGGGCTACGAGCAGTACTTC.

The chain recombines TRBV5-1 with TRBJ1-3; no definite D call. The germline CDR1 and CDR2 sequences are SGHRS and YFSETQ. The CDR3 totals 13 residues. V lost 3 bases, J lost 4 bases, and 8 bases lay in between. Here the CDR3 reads CASSSLQGNTIYF. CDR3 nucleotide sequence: TGCGCCAGCAGCTCCCTACAGGGAAACACCATATATTTT.

In DNA, the CDR3 is TGTGCCAGCAGCTTGGGGACAGCGAACACTGAAGCTTTCTTT. This encodes CASSLGTANTEAFF. The V gene is TRBV7-9, the J gene TRBJ1-1; 7 bases line up with TRBD1. With V trimmed by 3 bases and J by 1 base, 2 bases remained unmatched. Germline V gene lookup returns CDR1 SEHNR and CDR2 FQNEAQ (reference sequence). The CDR3 covers 14 residues.

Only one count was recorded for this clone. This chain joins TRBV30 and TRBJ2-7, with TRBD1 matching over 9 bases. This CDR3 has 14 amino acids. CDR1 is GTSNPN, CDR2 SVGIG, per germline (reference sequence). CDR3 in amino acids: CAARDRGVWREQYF. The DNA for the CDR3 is TGTGCTGCCAGAGACAGGGGGGTCTGGCGCGAGCAGTACTTC.

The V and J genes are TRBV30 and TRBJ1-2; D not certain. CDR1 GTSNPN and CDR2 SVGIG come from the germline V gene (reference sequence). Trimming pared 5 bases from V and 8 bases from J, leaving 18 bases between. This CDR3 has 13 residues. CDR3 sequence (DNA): TGTGCCTGGGGGCGGTTGAGGGTCGAAGGCTACACCTTC. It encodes CAWGRLRVEGYTF.

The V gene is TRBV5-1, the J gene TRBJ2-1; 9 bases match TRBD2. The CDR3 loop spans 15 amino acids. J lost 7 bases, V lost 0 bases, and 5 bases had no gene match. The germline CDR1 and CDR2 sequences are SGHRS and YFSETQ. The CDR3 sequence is CASSLASGVPNEQFF. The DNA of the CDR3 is TGCGCCAGCAGCTTGGCTAGCGGGGTACCGAATGAGCAGTTCTTC.

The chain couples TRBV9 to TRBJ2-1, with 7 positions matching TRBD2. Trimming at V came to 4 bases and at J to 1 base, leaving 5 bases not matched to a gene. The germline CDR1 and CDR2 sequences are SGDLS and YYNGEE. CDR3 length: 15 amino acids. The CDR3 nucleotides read TGTGCCAGCAGCCCACGACTAGCTTCCTACAATGAGCAGTTCTTC. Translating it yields CASSPRLASYNEQFF.

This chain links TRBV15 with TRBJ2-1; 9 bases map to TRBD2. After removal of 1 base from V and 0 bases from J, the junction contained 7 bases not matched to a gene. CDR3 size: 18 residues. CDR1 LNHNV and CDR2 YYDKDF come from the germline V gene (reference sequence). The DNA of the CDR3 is TGTGCCACCAGCAGAGGGAAGAGACTAGCGGACTCCTACAATGAGCAGTTCTTC. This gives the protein CATSRGKRLADSYNEQFF.

CDR3 sequence (DNA): TGTGCCATCAGTGAGTCTTACTCTCAGCCCCAGCATTTT. This encodes CAISESYSQPQHF. The chain joins TRBV10-3 to TRBJ1-5, with no clear D. The CDR3 extends over 13 amino acids. V was pared by 0 bases and J by 6 bases, with 6 bases between. Germline V gene data show CDR1 as ENHRY and CDR2 as SYGVKD.

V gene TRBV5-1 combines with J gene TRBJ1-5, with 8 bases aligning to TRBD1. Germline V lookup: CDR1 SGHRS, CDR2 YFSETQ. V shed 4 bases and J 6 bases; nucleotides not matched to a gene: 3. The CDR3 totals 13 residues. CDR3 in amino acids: CASSPTGGQPQHF. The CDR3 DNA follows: TGCGCCAGCAGCCCAACAGGGGGTCAGCCCCAGCATTTT.

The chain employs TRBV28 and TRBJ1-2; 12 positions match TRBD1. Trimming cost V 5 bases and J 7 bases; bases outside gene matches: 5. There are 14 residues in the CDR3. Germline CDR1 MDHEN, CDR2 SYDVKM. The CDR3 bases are TGTGCCAGCAGTCCGGGACAGGGGGCCGGTGGCTACACCTTC. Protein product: CASSPGQGAGGYTF.

Here the CDR3 DNA reads TGTGCCTGGATGGAGGGGGCTTTCGCTGAAGCTTTCTTT. Its protein is CAWMEGAFAEAFF. The genes are TRBV30 and TRBJ1-1; 7 bases match TRBD1. The CDR3 has 13 amino acids. Germline lookup yields CDR1 GTSNPN and CDR2 SVGIG (reference sequence). V was pared by 4 bases and J by 6 bases, with 8 bases of the junction left unmatched.

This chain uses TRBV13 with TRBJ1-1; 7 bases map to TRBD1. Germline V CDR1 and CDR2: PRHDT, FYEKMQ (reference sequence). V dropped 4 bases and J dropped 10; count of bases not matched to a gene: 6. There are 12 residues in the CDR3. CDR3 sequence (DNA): TGTGCCAGCAGCTCCAAGGGGGCGCGAGCTTTCTTT. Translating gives CASSSKGARAFF.

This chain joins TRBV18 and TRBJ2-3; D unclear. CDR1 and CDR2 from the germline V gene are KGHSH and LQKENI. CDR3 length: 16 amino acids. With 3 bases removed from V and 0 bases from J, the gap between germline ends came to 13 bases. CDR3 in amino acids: CASSPIQLPSTDTQYF. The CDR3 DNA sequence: TGTGCCAGCTCACCCATACAGCTACCTAGCACAGATACGCAGTATTTT.

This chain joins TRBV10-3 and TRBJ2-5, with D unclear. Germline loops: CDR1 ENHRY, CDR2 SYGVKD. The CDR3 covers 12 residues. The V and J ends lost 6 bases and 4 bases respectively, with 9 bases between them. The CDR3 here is CAISLVGETQYF. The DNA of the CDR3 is TGTGCCATCAGCCTTGTCGGAGAGACCCAGTACTTC.

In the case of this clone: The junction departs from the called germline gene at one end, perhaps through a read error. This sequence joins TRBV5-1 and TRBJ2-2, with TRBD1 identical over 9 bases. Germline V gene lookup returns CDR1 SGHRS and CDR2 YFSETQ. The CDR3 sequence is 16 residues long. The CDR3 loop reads CASSLAGQGTAGELLF. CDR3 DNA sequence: TGCGCCAGCAGCTTGGCGGGACAGGGTACGGCCGGGGAGCTGCTTTTT.

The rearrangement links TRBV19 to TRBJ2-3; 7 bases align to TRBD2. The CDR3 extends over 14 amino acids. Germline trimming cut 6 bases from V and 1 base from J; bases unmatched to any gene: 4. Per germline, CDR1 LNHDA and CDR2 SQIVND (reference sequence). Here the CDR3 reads CASRREGGTDTQYF. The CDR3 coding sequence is TGTGCCAGTAGAAGGGAGGGAGGCACAGATACGCAGTATTTT.

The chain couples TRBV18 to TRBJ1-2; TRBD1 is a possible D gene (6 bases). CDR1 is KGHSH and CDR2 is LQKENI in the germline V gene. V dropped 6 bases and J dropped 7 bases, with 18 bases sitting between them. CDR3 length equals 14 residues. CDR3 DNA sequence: TGTGCCAGCTCGGCCATTACAGGGAGAGCTGGCTACACCTTC. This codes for CASSAITGRAGYTF.

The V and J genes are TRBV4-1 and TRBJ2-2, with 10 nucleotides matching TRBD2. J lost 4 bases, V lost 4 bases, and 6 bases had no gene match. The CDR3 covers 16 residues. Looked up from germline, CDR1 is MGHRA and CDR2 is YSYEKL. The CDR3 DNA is TGCGCCAGCAGCCGAGTAGCGGGGGGCATCACCGGGGAGCTGTTTTTT. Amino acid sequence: CASSRVAGGITGELFF.

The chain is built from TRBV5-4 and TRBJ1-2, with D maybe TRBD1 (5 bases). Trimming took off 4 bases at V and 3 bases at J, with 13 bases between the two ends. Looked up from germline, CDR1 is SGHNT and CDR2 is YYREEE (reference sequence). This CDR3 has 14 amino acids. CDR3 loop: CASSRDSGYYGYTF. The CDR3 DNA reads TGTGCCAGCAGCCGGGACTCGGGTTACTATGGCTACACCTTC.

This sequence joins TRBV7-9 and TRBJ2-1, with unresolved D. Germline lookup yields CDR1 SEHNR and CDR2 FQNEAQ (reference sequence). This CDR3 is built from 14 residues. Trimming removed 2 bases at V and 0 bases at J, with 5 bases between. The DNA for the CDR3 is TGTGCCAGCAGCTTAATGAGCTCCTACAATGAGCAGTTCTTC. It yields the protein CASSLMSSYNEQFF.

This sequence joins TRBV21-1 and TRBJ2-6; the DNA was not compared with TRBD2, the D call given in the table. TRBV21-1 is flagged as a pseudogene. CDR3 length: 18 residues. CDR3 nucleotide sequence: TGTGCCAGCAGCAAAGATGGGAGACGGAGCTCTGGGGCCAACGTCCTGACTTTC. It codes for CASSKDGRRSSGANVLTF.

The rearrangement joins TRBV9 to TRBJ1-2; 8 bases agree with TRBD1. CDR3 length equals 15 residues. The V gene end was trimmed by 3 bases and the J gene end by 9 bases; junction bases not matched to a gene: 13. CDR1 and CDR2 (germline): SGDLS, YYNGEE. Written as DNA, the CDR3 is TGTGCCAGCAGCGCCGGACAGGGTCGGATGAGAAGCTACACCTTC. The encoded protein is CASSAGQGRMRSYTF. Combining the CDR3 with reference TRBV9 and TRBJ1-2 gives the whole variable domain DSGVTQTPKHLITATGQRVTLRCSPRSGDLSVYWYQQSLDQGLQFLIQYYNGEERAKGNILERFSAQQFPDLHSELNLSSLELGDSALYFCASSAGQGRMRSYTFGSGTRLTVV.

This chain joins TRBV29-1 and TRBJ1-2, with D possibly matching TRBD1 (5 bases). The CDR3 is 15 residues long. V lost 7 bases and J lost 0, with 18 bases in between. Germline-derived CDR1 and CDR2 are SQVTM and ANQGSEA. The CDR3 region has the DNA TGCAGCGCTTTTGGGTTACAGGAAGCTAACTATGGCTACACCTTC. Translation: CSAFGLQEANYGYTF.